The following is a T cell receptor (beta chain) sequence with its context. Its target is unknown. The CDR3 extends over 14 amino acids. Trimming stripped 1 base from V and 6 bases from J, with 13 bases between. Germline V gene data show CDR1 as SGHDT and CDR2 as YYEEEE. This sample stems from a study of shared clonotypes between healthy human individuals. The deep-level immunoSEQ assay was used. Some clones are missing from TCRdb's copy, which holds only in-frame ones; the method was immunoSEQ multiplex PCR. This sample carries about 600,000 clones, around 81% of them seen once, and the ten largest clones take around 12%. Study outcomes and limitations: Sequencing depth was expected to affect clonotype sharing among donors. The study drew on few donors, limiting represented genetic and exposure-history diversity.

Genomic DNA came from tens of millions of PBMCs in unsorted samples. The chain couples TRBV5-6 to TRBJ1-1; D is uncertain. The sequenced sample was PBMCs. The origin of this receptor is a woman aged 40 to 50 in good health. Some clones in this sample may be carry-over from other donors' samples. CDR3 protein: CASSLTPAGAEAFF. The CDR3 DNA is TGTGCCAGCAGCTTGACCCCCGCCGGGGCTGAAGCTTTCTTT.